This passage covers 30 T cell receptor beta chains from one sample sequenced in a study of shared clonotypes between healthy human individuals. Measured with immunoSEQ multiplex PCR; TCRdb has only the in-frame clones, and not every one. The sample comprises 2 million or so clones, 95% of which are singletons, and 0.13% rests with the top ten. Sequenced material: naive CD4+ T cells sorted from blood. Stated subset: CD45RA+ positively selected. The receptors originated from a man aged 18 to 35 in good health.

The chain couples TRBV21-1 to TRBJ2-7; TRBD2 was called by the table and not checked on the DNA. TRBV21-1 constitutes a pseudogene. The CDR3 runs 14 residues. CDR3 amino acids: CASSITGMPYEQYF. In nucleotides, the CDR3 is TGTGCCAGCAGCATTACCGGGATGCCCTACGAGCAGTACTTC.

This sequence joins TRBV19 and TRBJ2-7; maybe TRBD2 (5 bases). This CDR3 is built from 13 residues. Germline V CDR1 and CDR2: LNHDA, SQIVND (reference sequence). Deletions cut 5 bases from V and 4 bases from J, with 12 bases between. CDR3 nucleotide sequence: TGTGCCAGTAGTCTCGGTCGGGGTTACGAGCAGTACTTC. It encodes CASSLGRGYEQYF.

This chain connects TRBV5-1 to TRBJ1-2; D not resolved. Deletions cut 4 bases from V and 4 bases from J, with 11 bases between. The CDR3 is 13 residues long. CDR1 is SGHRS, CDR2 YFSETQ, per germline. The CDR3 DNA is TGCGCCAGCAGCCCCGGAAGCGGCTATGGCTACACCTTC. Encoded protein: CASSPGSGYGYTF.

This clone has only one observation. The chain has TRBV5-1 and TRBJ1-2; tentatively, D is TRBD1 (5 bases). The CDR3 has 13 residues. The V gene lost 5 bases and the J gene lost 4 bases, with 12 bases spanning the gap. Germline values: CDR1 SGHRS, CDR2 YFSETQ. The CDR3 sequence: CASSKTQGYGYTF. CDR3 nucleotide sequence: TGCGCCAGCAGTAAGACCCAGGGCTATGGCTACACCTTC. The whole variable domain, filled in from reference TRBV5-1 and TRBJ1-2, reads KAGVTQTPRYLIKTRGQQVTLSCSPISGHRSVSWYQQTPGQGLQFLFEYFSETQRNKGNFPGRFSGRQFSNSRSEMNVSTLELGDSALYLCASSKTQGYGYTFGSGTRLTVV.

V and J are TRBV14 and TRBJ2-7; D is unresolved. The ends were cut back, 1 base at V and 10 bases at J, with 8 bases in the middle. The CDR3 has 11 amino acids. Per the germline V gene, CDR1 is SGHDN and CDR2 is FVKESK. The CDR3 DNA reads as TGTGCCAGCAGCCAAGTAGGAGTACAGTACTTC. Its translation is CASSQVGVQYF.

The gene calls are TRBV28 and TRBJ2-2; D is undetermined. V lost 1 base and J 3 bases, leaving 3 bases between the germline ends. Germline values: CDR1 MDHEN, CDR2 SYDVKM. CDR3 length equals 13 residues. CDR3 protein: CASSLLDTGELFF. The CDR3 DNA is TGTGCCAGCAGTTTATTGGACACCGGGGAGCTGTTTTTT. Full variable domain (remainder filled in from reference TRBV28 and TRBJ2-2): DVKVTQSSRYLVKRTGEKVFLECVQDMDHENMFWYRQDPGLGLRLIYFSYDVKMKEKGDIPEGYSVSREKKERFSLILESASTNQTSMYLCASSLLDTGELFFGEGSRLTVL.

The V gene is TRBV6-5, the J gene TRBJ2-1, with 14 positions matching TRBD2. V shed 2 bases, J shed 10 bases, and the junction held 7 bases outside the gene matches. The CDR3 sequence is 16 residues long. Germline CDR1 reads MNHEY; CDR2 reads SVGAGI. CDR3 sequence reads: CASSYQGLAGDREQFF. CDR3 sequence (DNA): TGTGCCAGCAGTTACCAGGGACTAGCGGGAGACCGGGAGCAGTTCTTC.

The DNA of the CDR3 is TGTGCCAGTAGTTTCAGGACAGGGGCCGCGAACACTGAAGCTTTCTTT. Translated: CASSFRTGAANTEAFF. The V gene is TRBV19, the J gene TRBJ1-1; 9 bases fit TRBD1. The CDR3 extends over 16 amino acids. The V gene end was trimmed by 5 bases and the J gene end by 1 base; junction bases not matched to a gene: 8. Germline CDR1 reads LNHDA; CDR2 reads SQIVND (reference sequence). The full variable domain, with the rest looked up from reference TRBV19 and TRBJ1-1, is DGGITQSPKYLFRKEGQNVTLSCEQNLNHDAMYWYRQDPGQGLRLIYYSQIVNDFQKGDIAEGYSVSREKKESFPLTVTSAQKNPTAFYLCASSFRTGAANTEAFFGQGTRLTVV.

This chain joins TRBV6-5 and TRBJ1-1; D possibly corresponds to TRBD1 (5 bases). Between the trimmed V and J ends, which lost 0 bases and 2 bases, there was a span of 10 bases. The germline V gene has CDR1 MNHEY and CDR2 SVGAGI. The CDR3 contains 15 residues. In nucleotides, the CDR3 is TGTGCCAGCAGTTACTCGAGGACACCTAACACTGAAGCTTTCTTT. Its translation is CASSYSRTPNTEAFF.

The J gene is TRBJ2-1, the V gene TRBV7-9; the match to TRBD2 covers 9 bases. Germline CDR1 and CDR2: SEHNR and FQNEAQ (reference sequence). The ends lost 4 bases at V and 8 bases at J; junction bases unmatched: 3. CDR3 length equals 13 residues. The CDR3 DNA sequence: TGTGCCAGCAGCTGGACTAGCGTGGATGAGCAGTTCTTC. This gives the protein CASSWTSVDEQFF.

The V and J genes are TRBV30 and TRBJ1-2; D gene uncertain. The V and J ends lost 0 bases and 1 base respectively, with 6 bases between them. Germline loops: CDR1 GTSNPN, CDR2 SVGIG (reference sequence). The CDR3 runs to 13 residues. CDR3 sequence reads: CAWSVPNNYGYTF. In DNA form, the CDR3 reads TGTGCCTGGAGTGTGCCTAATAACTATGGCTACACCTTC. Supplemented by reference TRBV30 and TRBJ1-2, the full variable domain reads SQTIHQWPATLVQPVGSPLSLECTVEGTSNPNLYWYRQAAGRGLQLLFYSVGIGQISSEVPQNLSASRPQDRQFILSSKKLLLSDSGFYLCAWSVPNNYGYTFGSGTRLTVV.

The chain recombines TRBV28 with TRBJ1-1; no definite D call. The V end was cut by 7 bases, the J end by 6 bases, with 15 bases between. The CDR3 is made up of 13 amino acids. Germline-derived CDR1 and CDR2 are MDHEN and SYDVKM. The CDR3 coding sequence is TGTGCCAGCACGGAGGAGCCAACCGCTGAAGCTTTCTTT. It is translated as CASTEEPTAEAFF.

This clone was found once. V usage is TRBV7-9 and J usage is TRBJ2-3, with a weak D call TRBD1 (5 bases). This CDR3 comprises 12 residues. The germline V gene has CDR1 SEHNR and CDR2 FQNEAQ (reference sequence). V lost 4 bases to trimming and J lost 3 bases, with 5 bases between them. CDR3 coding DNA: TGTGCCAGCAGCTCAGGGACAGATACGCAGTATTTT. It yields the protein CASSSGTDTQYF.

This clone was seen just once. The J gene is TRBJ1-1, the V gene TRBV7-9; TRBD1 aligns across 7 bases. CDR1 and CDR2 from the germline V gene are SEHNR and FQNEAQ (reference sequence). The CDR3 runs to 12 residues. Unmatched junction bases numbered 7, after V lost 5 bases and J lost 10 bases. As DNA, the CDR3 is TGTGCCAGCAGCCGAGGGGGCCAGCGAGCTTTCTTT. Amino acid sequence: CASSRGGQRAFF. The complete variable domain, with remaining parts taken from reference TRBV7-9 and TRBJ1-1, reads DTGVSQNPRHKITKRGQNVTFRCDPISEHNRLYWYRQTLGQGPEFLTYFQNEAQLEKSRLLSDRFSAERPKGSFSTLEIQRTEQGDSAMYLCASSRGGQRAFFGQGTRLTVV.

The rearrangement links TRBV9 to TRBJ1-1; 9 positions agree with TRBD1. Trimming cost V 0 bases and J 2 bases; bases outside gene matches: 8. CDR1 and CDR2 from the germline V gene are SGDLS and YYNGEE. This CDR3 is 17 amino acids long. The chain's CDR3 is CASSVATGGRGNTEAFF. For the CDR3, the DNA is TGTGCCAGCAGCGTAGCTACAGGGGGCAGGGGAAACACTGAAGCTTTCTTT.

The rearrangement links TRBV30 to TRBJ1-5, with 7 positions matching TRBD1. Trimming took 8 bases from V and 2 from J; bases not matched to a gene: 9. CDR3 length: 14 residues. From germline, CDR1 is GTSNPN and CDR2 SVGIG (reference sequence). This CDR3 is CAGFDRVGNQPQHF. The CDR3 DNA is TGTGCCGGCTTTGACAGGGTTGGCAATCAGCCCCAGCATTTT.

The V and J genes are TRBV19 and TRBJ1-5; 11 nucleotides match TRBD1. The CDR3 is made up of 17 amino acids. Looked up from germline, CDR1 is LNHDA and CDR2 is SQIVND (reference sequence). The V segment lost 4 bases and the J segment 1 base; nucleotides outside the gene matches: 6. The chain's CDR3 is CASSSGQGALSNQPQHF. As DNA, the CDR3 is TGTGCCAGTAGTAGCGGACAGGGGGCCTTGAGCAATCAGCCCCAGCATTTT.

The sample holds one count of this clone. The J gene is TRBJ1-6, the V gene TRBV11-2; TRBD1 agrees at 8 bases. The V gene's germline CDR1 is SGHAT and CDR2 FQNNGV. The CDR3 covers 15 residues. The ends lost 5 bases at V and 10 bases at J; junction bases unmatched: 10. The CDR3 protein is CASSALGTGGSPLHF. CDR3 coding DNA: TGTGCCAGCAGCGCACTGGGGACAGGCGGGTCACCCCTCCACTTT.

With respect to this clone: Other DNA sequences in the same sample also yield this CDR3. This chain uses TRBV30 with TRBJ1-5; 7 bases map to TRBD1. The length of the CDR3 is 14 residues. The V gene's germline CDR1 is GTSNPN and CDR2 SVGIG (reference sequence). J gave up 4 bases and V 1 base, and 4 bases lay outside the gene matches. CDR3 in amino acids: CAWSGQGGNQPQHF. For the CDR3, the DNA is TGTGCCTGGAGTGGACAGGGCGGAAATCAGCCCCAGCATTTT.

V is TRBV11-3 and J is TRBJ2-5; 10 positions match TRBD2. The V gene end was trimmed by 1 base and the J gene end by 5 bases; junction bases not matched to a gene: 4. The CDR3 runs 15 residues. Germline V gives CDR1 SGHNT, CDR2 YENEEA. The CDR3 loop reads CASSLGAGGPETQYF. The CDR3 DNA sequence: TGTGCCAGCAGCTTAGGAGCGGGGGGGCCGGAGACCCAGTACTTC.

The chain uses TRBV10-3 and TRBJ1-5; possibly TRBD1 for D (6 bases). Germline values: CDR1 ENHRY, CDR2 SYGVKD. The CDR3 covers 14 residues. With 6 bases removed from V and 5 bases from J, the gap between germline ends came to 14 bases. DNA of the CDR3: TGTGCCATCAGGCGGGGGCCAGAGGATCAGCCCCAGCATTTT. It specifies CAIRRGPEDQPQHF.

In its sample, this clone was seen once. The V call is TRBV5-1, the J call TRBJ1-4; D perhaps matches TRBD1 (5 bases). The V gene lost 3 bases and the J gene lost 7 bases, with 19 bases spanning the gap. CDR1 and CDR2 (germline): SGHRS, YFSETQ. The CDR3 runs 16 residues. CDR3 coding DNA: TGCGCCAGCAGCTCCCAAGGGGAGATGAAGGCTGAAAAACTGTTTTTT. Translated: CASSSQGEMKAEKLFF.

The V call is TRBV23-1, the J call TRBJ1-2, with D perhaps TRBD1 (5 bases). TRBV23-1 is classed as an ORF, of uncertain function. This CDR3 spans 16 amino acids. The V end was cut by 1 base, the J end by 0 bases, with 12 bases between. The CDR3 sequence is CASSQCPGEANYGYTF. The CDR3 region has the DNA TGCGCCAGCAGTCAATGCCCGGGGGAAGCTAACTATGGCTACACCTTC.

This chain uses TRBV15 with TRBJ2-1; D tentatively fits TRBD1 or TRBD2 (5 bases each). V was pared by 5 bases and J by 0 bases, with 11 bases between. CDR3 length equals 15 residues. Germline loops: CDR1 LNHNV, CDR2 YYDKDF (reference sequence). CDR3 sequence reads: CATSSPGLSYNEQFF. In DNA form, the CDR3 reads TGTGCCACCAGCTCTCCGGGGCTCTCCTACAATGAGCAGTTCTTC.

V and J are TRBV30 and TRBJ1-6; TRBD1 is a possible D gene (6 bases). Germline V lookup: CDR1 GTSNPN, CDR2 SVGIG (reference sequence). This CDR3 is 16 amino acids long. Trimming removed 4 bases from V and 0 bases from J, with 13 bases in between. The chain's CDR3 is CAWTKLDSSYNSPLHF. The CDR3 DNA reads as TGTGCCTGGACGAAACTGGACAGCTCCTATAATTCACCCCTCCACTTT.

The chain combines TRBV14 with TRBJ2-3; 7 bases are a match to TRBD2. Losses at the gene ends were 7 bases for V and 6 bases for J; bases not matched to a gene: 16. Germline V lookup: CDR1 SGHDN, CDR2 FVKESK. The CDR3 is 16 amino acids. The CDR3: CASNPSPGTKRDTQYF. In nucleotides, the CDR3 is TGTGCCAGCAACCCAAGCCCAGGGACTAAGAGGGATACGCAGTATTTT. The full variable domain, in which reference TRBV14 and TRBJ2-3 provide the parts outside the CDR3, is EAGVTQFPSHSVIEKGQTVTLRCDPISGHDNLYWYRRVMGKEIKFLLHFVKESKQDESGMPNNRFLAERTGGTYSTLKVQPAELEDSGVYFCASNPSPGTKRDTQYFGPGTRLTVL.

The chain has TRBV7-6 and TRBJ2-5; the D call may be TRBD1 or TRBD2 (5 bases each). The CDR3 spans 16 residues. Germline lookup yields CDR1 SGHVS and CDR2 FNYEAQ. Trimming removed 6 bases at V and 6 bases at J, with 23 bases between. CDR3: CASRAGGDGAPQTQYF. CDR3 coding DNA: TGTGCCAGCAGGGCGGGTGGTGACGGGGCGCCGCAGACCCAGTACTTC.

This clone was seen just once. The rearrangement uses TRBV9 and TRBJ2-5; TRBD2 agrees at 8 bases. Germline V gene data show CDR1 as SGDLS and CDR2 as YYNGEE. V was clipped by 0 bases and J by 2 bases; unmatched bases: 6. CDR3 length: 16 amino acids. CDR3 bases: TGTGCCAGCAGCGTAGGAGGAGCGGGGGTTCAAGAGACCCAGTACTTC. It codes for CASSVGGAGVQETQYF.

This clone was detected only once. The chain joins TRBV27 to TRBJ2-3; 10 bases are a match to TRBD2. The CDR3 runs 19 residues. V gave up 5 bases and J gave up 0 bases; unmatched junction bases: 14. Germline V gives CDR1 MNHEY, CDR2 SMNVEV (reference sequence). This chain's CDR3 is CASSRYSGRTPISTDTQYF. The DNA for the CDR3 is TGTGCCAGCAGTCGCTATAGCGGGAGGACCCCAATAAGCACAGATACGCAGTATTTT.

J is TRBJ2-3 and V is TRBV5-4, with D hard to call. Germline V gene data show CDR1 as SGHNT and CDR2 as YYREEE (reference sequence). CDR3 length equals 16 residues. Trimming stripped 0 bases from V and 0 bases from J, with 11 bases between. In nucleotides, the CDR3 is TGTGCCAGCAGCTTGGTCAGCGTCCCTAGCACAGATACGCAGTATTTT. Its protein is CASSLVSVPSTDTQYF.